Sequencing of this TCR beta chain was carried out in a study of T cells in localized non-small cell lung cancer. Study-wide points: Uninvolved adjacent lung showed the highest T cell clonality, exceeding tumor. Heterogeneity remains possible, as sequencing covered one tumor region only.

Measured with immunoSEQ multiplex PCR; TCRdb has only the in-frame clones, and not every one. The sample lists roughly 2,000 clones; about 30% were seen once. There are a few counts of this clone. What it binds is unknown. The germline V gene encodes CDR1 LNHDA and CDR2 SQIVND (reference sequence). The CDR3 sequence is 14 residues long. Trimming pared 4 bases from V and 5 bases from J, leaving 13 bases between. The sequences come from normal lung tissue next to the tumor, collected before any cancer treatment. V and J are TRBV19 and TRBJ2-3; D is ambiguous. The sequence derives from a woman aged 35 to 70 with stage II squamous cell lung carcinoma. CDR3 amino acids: CASSTEISGDTQYF. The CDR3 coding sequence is TGTGCCAGTAGTACCGAAATCTCTGGAGATACGCAGTATTTT.